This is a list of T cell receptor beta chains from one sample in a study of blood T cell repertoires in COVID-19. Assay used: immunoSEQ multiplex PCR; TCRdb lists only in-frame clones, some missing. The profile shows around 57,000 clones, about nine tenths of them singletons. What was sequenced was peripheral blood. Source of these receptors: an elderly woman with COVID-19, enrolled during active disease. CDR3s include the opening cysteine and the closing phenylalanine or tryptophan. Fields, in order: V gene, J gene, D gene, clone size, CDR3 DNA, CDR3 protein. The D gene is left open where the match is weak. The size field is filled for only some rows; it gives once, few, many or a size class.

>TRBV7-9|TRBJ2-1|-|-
TGTGCCGGCTCTAAGGAAGGTAGGGGGATTTACAATGAGCAGTTCTTC
CAGSKEGRGIYNEQFF
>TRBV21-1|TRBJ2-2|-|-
TGTGCCAGCAGCCCCGGGACAATGAACACCGGGGAGCTGTTTTTT
CASSPGTMNTGELFF
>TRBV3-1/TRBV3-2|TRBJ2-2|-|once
TGTGCCAGCAGTCGACAGGTCTCGAACACCGGGGAGCTGTTTTTT
CASSRQVSNTGELFF
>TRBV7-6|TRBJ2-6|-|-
TGTGCCAGCAGCGGGCGTCAACCTGGGGCCAACGTCCTGACTTTC
CASSGRQPGANVLTF
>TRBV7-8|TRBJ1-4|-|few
TGTGCCAGCAGCTTACAGAACCGGGGGTTAAATGAAAAACTGTTTTTT
CASSLQNRGLNEKLFF
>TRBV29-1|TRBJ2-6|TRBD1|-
TGCAGCGTTTCCGGGACAGGGTTTTCCGGGGCCAACGTCCTGACTTTC
CSVSGTGFSGANVLTF
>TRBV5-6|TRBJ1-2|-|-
TGTGCCAGCAGCTTGGACTACTATGGCTACACCTTC
CASSLDYYGYTF
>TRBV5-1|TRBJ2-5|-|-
TGCGCCAGCTCCACGGGACTGGGTCAGACCCAGTACTTC
CASSTGLGQTQYF
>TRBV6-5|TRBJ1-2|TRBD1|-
TGTGCCAGCAGTTACTCGACAGGGGGCTATGGCTACACCTTC
CASSYSTGGYGYTF
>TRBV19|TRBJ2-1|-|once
TGTGCCAGTAGACATATGGGGGGGGCTTACAATGAGCAGTTCTTC
CASRHMGGAYNEQFF
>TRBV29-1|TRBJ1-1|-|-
TGCAGCGTAGCAACTGACAGGCGCATGAACACTGAAGCTTTCTTT
CSVATDRRMNTEAFF
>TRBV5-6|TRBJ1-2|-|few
TGTGCCAGCAGCTTGGACAGAACCTACACCTTC
CASSLDRTYTF
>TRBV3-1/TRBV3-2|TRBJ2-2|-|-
TGTGCCAGCAGCTCCGGACAGCCAAGGCTGTTTTTT
CASSSGQPRLFF
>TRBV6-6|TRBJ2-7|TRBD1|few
TGTGCCAGCAGGGATTCCGGGACAGGGGACGAGCAGTACTTC
CASRDSGTGDEQYF
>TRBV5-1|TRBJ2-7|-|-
TGCGCCAGCAGCTTGGATTCCGGGGGTTACTCCTACGAGCAGTACTTC
CASSLDSGGYSYEQYF
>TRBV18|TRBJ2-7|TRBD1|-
TGTGCCAGCTCACCGCGCCTCCCGGGACAGAGCTCCTACGAGCAGTACTTC
CASSPRLPGQSSYEQYF
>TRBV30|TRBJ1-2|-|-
TGTGCCTGGAGAAGAGCTGGCTACACCTTC
CAWRRAGYTF
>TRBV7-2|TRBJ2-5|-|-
TGTGCCAGCAGCCAGGGGACGGGATGGGAGACCCAGTACTTC
CASSQGTGWETQYF
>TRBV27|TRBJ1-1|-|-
TGTGCCAGCAGTTTATCCCGGGGATTGAACACTGAAGCTTTCTTT
CASSLSRGLNTEAFF
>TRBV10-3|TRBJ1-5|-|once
TGTGCCATCAGTGAAGTCCCGACAGGTCACAATCAGCCCCAGCATTTT
CAISEVPTGHNQPQHF
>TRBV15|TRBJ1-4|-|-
TGTGCCACCAGCAGAGATAGGAGAGGGGAAAAACTGTTTTTT
CATSRDRRGEKLFF
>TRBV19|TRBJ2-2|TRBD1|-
TGTGCCAGTACCCCCTTTGCAGGGGGATACGGGGAGCTGTTTTTT
CASTPFAGGYGELFF
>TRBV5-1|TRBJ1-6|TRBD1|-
TGCGCCAGCAGCTTGGTAGGGGACAGGGATTCACCCCTCCACTTT
CASSLVGDRDSPLHF
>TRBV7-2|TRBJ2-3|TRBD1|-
TGTGCCAGCAGCTCCGGACAGGGAAAGGCAGATACGCAGTATTTT
CASSSGQGKADTQYF
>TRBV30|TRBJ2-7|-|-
TGTGCCTGGAGTGTATCGGGTACGTTCTACGAGCAGTACTTC
CAWSVSGTFYEQYF
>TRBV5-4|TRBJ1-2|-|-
TGTGCCAGCAGCTTGGATCCCTCCGGGAGGGTTGGCTACACCTTC
CASSLDPSGRVGYTF
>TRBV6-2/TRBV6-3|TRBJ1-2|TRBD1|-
TGTGCCAGCAGCTCCCGACAGGGTCTGCACTATGGCTACACCTTC
CASSSRQGLHYGYTF
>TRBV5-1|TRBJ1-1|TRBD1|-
TGCGCCAGCAGCCCGCAGGGGGTCCCCATGAACACTGAAGCTTTCTTT
CASSPQGVPMNTEAFF
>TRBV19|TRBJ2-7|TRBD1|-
TGTGCCAGTAGTCAACAGGGGGCATCCTACGAGCAGTACTTC
CASSQQGASYEQYF
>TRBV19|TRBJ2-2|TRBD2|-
TGTGCCAGTATTAGGACTAGCGGGGGGACCGGGGAGCTGTTTTTT
CASIRTSGGTGELFF
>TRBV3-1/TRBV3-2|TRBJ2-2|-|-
TGTGCCAGCAGCCACCACAGGGTCGGAACCGGGGAGCTGTTTTTT
CASSHHRVGTGELFF
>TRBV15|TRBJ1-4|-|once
TGTACCACCTCTAGTTCCTATAATGAAAAACTGTTTTTT
CTTSSSYNEKLFF
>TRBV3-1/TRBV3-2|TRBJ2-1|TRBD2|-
TGTGCCAGCAACCCCACGAGCGGGAGCTCCTACAATGAGCAGTTCTTC
CASNPTSGSSYNEQFF
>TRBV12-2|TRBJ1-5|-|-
TGTGCAGGGCGGCGCCGTGAGCTGCGGACAGGCCCCCCCACTAATCAGCCCCAGCATTTT
CAGRRRELRTGPPTNQPQHF
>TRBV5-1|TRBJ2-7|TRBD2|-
TGCGCCAGCAGTTGGACTAGCGGGGTTTCCTACGAGCAGTACTTC
CASSWTSGVSYEQYF
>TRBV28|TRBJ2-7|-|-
TGTGCCAGCAGCGAGGGGGGGATTCACTCCTACGAGCAGTACTTC
CASSEGGIHSYEQYF
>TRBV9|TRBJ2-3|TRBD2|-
TGTGCCAGCAGCGTAGAGGGCGGGGGGGCCACAGATACGCAGTATTTT
CASSVEGGGATDTQYF
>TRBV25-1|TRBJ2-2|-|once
TGTGCCAGCAGTGAATTTGGGCAGGGGAACACCGGGGAGCTGTTTTTT
CASSEFGQGNTGELFF
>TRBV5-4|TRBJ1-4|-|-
TGTGCCAGCAGCTTTGGGGGGGCTGGTGAAAAACTGTTTTTT
CASSFGGAGEKLFF
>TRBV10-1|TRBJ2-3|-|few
TGCGCCAGCAGTGAGAACGGGTTGAATACGCAGTATTTT
CASSENGLNTQYF
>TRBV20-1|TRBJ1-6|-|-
TGCAGTGCTAGTCCCGGGACAAGGCCCTATTCACCCCTCCACTTT
CSASPGTRPYSPLHF
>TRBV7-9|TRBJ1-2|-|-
TGTGCCAGCAGCTTAACGCCCCCCGTACAGGTTATCTATGGCTACACCTTC
CASSLTPPVQVIYGYTF
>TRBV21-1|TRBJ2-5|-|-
TGTGCCAGCAGCAAAGCGAGACAGAACCAAGAGACCCAGTACTTC
CASSKARQNQETQYF
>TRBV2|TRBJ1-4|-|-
TGTGCCAGCAGTGAAACAAGAATAGCGGGTGAAAAACTGTTTTTT
CASSETRIAGEKLFF
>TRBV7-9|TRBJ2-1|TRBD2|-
TGTGCCAGCAGCACAACCCGGGAGGGACTAGCGGGGGTCCGAGGGGAGCAGTTCTTC
CASSTTREGLAGVRGEQFF
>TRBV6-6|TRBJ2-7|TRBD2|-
TGTGCCAGCAGTTCCGGGAGGGAGCAGTACTTC
CASSSGREQYF
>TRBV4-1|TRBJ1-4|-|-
TGCGCCAGCAGCCAAGGGACAATAAGTGCAACTAATGAAAAACTGTTTTTT
CASSQGTISATNEKLFF
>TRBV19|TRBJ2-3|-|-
TGTGCCAGTAGTGCCCCCCAGCGGCTAAGGGCGACAGATACGCAGTATTTT
CASSAPQRLRATDTQYF
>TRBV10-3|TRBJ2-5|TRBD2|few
TGTGCCATCAGTGAATCTAGCGGGGGGACCCAAGAGACCCAGTACTTC
CAISESSGGTQETQYF
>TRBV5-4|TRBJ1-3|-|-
TGTGCCAGCAACGTGGGCGGCAGGGGATCCTCTGGAAACACCATATATTTT
CASNVGGRGSSGNTIYF
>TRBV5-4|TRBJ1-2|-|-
TGTGCCAGCAGCTTGGTTCCGTTGCAGGCGGGCTACACCTTC
CASSLVPLQAGYTF
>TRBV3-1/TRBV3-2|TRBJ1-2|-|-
TGTGCCAGCAGCTCCGGGACAAACTATGGCTACACCTTC
CASSSGTNYGYTF
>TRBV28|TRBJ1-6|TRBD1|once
TGTGCCAGCAGTACTCCGGACAGGGGCGCCTATAATTCACCCCTCCACTTT
CASSTPDRGAYNSPLHF